The 30 T cell receptor beta chains below all came from one sample that was sequenced in a study of PD-L1 blockade in urothelial cancer (dated by TCRdb to the late 2010s). The library relied on the immunoSEQ multiplex PCR assay. Drawn from immuneACCESS, this table holds only the in-frame rearrangements with V and J called that TCRdb kept. Clones are partly lost; checked studies trace under half to an unresolved V gene and leave the rest unexplained. For this sample there are about 56,000 clones; 65% to 90% appear just once. The ten largest make up about 15% of the sample. The meaning of the sample's time point label: pretreatment peripheral blood. This specimen consisted of PBMCs, obtained around atezolizumab (anti-PD-L1) treatment. These TCRs come from a man in his sixties or seventies with urothelial cancer.

This clone was counted once. The chain combines TRBV4-2 with TRBJ1-4, with 7 bases lining up with TRBD1. This CDR3 spans 14 amino acids. After removal of 1 base from V and 6 bases from J, the junction contained 2 bases not matched to a gene. Germline CDR1 is LGHNA and CDR2 is YNFKEQ. The DNA of the CDR3 is TGTGCCAGCAGCCAAGGAGGGGGCGATGAAAAACTGTTTTTT. Translated, it gives CASSQGGGDEKLFF.

The chain links TRBV11-2 to TRBJ2-7, with D perhaps matching TRBD2 (6 bases). The CDR3 spans 12 residues. The ends were cut back, 5 bases at V and 4 bases at J, with 9 bases in the middle. Germline V gene sequence: CDR1 SGHAT, CDR2 FQNNGV. The CDR3 DNA follows: TGTGCCAGCAGCCCGGAGGGGTACGAGCAGTACTTC. This translates into CASSPEGYEQYF.

The rearrangement joins TRBV5-1 to TRBJ2-7; D may be TRBD1 (5 bases). This CDR3 has 13 amino acids. V shed 9 bases and J shed 0 bases, with 13 bases lying between them. The germline V gene encodes CDR1 SGHRS and CDR2 YFSETQ. Written as DNA, the CDR3 is TGCGCCACCGTATACAGGAGCTCCTACGAGCAGTACTTC. Its protein is CATVYRSSYEQYF.

The rearrangement uses TRBV29-1 and TRBJ2-5; perhaps TRBD2 as D (6 bases). V was trimmed by 7 bases and J by 1 base, leaving 10 bases between them. Germline lookup yields CDR1 SQVTM and CDR2 ANQGSEA. The CDR3 covers 12 residues. This CDR3 reads CSESSGQETQYF. The CDR3 DNA is TGCAGCGAGAGTAGCGGCCAAGAGACCCAGTACTTC.

The V call is TRBV11-2, the J call TRBJ2-7; D is perhaps TRBD2 (6 bases). V was shortened by 0 bases and J by 7 bases, with 13 bases between the two germline ends. This CDR3 contains 14 residues. In germline, CDR1 is SGHAT, CDR2 FQNNGV. The CDR3 region has the DNA TGTGCCAGCAGCTTAGATGTACGGGAGCGGGAGCAGTACTTC. Its protein product is CASSLDVREREQYF.

Remarks on this clone: One junction end does not reproduce the germline sequence, and a read error may be involved. The chain recombines TRBV11-2 with TRBJ2-1; the match to TRBD2 covers 8 bases. Germline V lookup: CDR1 SGHAT, CDR2 FQNNGV. The CDR3 runs to 15 residues. DNA of the CDR3: TGTGCCAGCAGCCCAATAGCGGGGTCCTCCAATGAGCAGTTCTTC. Encoded protein: CASSPIAGSSNEQFF.

This rearrangement joins TRBV18 to TRBJ1-4; 10 bases align to TRBD1. The CDR3 is 17 amino acids. The germline gives CDR1 KGHSH, CDR2 LQKENI. With 3 bases clipped from V and 6 bases from J, the junction kept 10 bases outside the gene matches. For the CDR3, the DNA is TGTGCCAGCTCACCTCGACAGGGGGCCGCCGCGCATGAAAAACTGTTTTTT. It yields the protein CASSPRQGAAAHEKLFF. The full variable domain, its missing parts supplied by reference TRBV18 and TRBJ1-4, is NAGVMQNPRHLVRRRGQEARLRCSPMKGHSHVYWYRQLPEEGLKFMVYLQKENIIDESGMPKERFSAEFPKEGPSILRIQQVVRGDSAAYFCASSPRQGAAAHEKLFFGSGTQLSVL.

This clone was seen a few times. J is TRBJ2-1 and V is TRBV7-6; maybe TRBD2 (7 bases). Trimming left V 0 bases short and J 9 bases short, with 21 bases between. The CDR3 spans 17 residues. Germline CDR1 is SGHVS and CDR2 is FNYEAQ. CDR3 loop: CASSLALGGAGEREQFF. The CDR3 nucleotides are TGTGCCAGCAGCTTAGCTCTGGGGGGGGCCGGGGAGCGTGAGCAGTTCTTC. Based on the CDR3 plus reference TRBV7-6 and TRBJ2-1, the full variable domain is GAGVSQSPRYKVTKRGQDVALRCDPISGHVSLYWYRQALGQGPEFLTYFNYEAQQDKSGLPNDRFSAERPEGSISTLTIQRTEQRDSAMYRCASSLALGGAGEREQFFGPGTRLTVL.

CDR3 in DNA: TGTGCCAGCAGTGATGGGACAGGGGGTTTCTCTGGAAACACCATATATTTT. Its protein is CASSDGTGGFSGNTIYF. This chain joins TRBV6-1 and TRBJ1-3, with 11 bases that match TRBD1. CDR1 and CDR2 from the germline V gene are MNHNS and SASEGT. The CDR3 loop spans 17 amino acids. Trimming cost V 3 bases and J 0 bases; bases outside gene matches: 4.

For this clone: The limits of the CDR3 on the DNA are not certain, so only TCRdb's listed CDR3 is given. The chain has TRBV10-3 and TRBJ1-3. Germline V CDR1 and CDR2: ENHRY, SYGVKD. With termini counted, the CDR3 has 16 amino acids. CDR3 sequence reads: CAISEPQFFGGNTIYF.

There are a few counts of this clone. The gene calls are TRBV6-1 and TRBJ2-5; 12 nucleotides align to TRBD2. V shed 2 bases, J shed 4 bases, and the junction held 2 bases outside the gene matches. Per germline, CDR1 MNHNS and CDR2 SASEGT. CDR3 length: 15 residues. The CDR3 DNA follows: TGTGCCAGCAGTGAACTAGCGGGAGGGCCAGAGACCCAGTACTTC. Translated: CASSELAGGPETQYF.

The chain has TRBV6-1 and TRBJ2-7; 8 nucleotides match TRBD2. Trimming removed 0 bases from V and 3 bases from J; junction bases left unmatched: 7. CDR3 size: 16 residues. Per the germline V gene, CDR1 is MNHNS and CDR2 is SASEGT. The CDR3 sequence: CASSEAGTSGFYEQYF. The CDR3 nucleotides read TGTGCCAGCAGTGAAGCTGGCACTAGCGGCTTCTACGAGCAGTACTTC.

In regard to this clone: At one of its ends the junction is not consistent with the germline gene, which may arise from a read error. This chain connects TRBV5-8 to TRBJ2-7; the match to TRBD2 covers 13 bases. The CDR3 totals 14 residues. The germline gives CDR1 SGHTS, CDR2 YDEGEE. This CDR3 is CASSLRLAGGPPTF. The CDR3 DNA sequence: TGTGCCAGCAGCCTTCGACTAGCGGGAGGCCCGCCGACGTTC.

The chain has TRBV7-9 and TRBJ2-3; D may be TRBD1 (6 bases). The CDR3 covers 13 residues. CDR1 SEHNR and CDR2 FQNEAQ come from the germline V gene (reference sequence). V was trimmed by 2 bases and J by 14 bases, leaving 17 bases between them. This CDR3 reads CASSLSEDRYAYF. As DNA, the CDR3 is TGTGCCAGCAGCTTATCGGAGGACAGATACGCGTATTTT.

The chain carries TRBV5-4 and TRBJ2-2, with 16 bases fitting TRBD2. Germline-derived CDR1 and CDR2 are SGHNT and YYREEE (reference sequence). This CDR3 contains 18 residues. With V trimmed by 4 bases and J by 2 bases, 5 bases remained unmatched. Written as DNA, the CDR3 is TGTGCCAGCAGCCCTGGGACTAGCGGGAGGGATAACACCGGGGAGCTGTTTTTT. It encodes CASSPGTSGRDNTGELFF.

The chain employs TRBV5-1 and TRBJ2-3, with D tentatively TRBD1 (6 bases). This CDR3 has 15 residues. The ends were cut back, 0 bases at V and 1 base at J, with 9 bases in the middle. Germline CDR1 is SGHRS and CDR2 is YFSETQ. DNA for the CDR3: TGCGCCAGCAGCTTGGACGGACAGCGCACAGATACGCAGTATTTT. Its protein is CASSLDGQRTDTQYF.

The rearrangement joins TRBV5-1 to TRBJ2-7, with TRBD2 matching over 9 bases. The CDR3 runs 15 residues. V shed 0 bases, J shed 2 bases, and the junction held 3 bases outside the gene matches. From germline, CDR1 is SGHRS and CDR2 YFSETQ. CDR3 sequence: CASSLVAGGPYEQYF. The CDR3 DNA follows: TGCGCCAGCAGCTTGGTTGCGGGAGGGCCCTACGAGCAGTACTTC.

V gene TRBV4-2 combines with J gene TRBJ2-5, with 8 positions matching TRBD2. Germline CDR1 and CDR2: LGHNA and YNFKEQ. The J segment lost 4 bases and the V segment lost 1 base, leaving 5 bases of the junction unmatched. The CDR3 spans 15 residues. CDR3 nucleotides: TGTGCCAGCAGCCAAGGCGGGACTAGTGGAGAGACCCAGTACTTC. It translates to CASSQGGTSGETQYF.

A single count supports this clone. The chain couples TRBV27 to TRBJ2-7, with 9 bases fitting TRBD2. The CDR3 runs 17 residues. The ends lost 8 bases at V and 1 base at J; junction bases unmatched: 15. Germline V CDR1 and CDR2: MNHEY, SMNVEV (reference sequence). This CDR3 reads CASLSPPKAGGSYEQYF. CDR3 bases: TGTGCCAGCCTCTCCCCACCCAAAGCGGGGGGATCCTACGAGCAGTACTTC.

The chain combines TRBV6-6 with TRBJ2-1; TRBD1 matches at 8 bases. The CDR3 is 14 residues long. Germline V lookup: CDR1 MNHNY, CDR2 SVGAGI (reference sequence). V gave up 6 bases and J gave up 3 bases; unmatched junction bases: 4. CDR3 sequence (DNA): TGTGCCAGCAGCGGGACAGGTCGCTACAATGAGCAGTTCTTC. It is translated as CASSGTGRYNEQFF.

J is TRBJ2-1 and V is TRBV7-9, with D perhaps matching TRBD1 (5 bases). Germline V gives CDR1 SEHNR, CDR2 FQNEAQ (reference sequence). V gave up 1 base and J gave up 6 bases, with 10 bases separating them. There are 14 residues in the CDR3. The CDR3, as DNA: TGTGCCAGCAGCTTAGGCGGCAGGGTCAATGAGCAGTTCTTC. This codes for CASSLGGRVNEQFF.

This chain uses TRBV30 with TRBJ1-5; D unclear. The CDR3 spans 14 residues. V gave up 5 bases and J gave up 0 bases, with 11 bases separating them. CDR1 GTSNPN and CDR2 SVGIG come from the germline V gene (reference sequence). CDR3 nucleotide sequence: TGTGCCTGGTCAACGGTTTATAGCAATCAGCCCCAGCATTTT. It translates to CAWSTVYSNQPQHF.

The V and J genes are TRBV30 and TRBJ2-7; 9 nucleotides match TRBD1. There are 13 residues in the CDR3. V trimming: 5 bases; J trimming: 5 bases; junction bases outside the gene matches: 7. Germline assignment: CDR1 GTSNPN and CDR2 SVGIG (reference sequence). The CDR3 coding sequence is TGTGCCTGGGCCGGGACAGGGTGGGACGAGCAGTACTTC. Its protein is CAWAGTGWDEQYF.

The chain has TRBV7-9 and TRBJ2-3; 7 positions match TRBD1. The CDR3 is made up of 17 amino acids. CDR1 and CDR2 from the germline V gene are SEHNR and FQNEAQ (reference sequence). V shed 1 base and J 14 bases; nucleotides not matched to a gene: 21. CDR3 bases: TGTGCCAGCAGCTTAGGGTCCCTGGGTTTCAGGGACAGATACGCGTATTTT. Its translation: CASSLGSLGFRDRYAYF.

The chain combines TRBV9 with TRBJ2-1; a weak D match, TRBD2 (6 bases). Between the trimmed V and J ends, which lost 4 bases and 0 bases, there was a span of 8 bases. The CDR3 has 14 amino acids. CDR1 and CDR2 (germline): SGDLS, YYNGEE. CDR3 bases: TGTGCCAGCAGCCCGACTAGCTCCTACAATGAGCAGTTCTTC. Translating gives CASSPTSSYNEQFF.

The V call is TRBV9, the J call TRBJ2-1, with TRBD2 matching 12 bases. Germline CDR1 and CDR2: SGDLS and YYNGEE. Losses at the gene ends were 3 bases for V and 9 bases for J; bases not matched to a gene: 7. This CDR3 has 15 amino acids. CDR3 coding DNA: TGTGCCAGCAGCGCCCGACTAGCGGGAGAGGGTGAGCAGTTCTTC. Translated, it gives CASSARLAGEGEQFF.

The V gene is TRBV7-6, the J gene TRBJ2-5; D not resolved. With 2 bases removed from V and 6 bases from J, the gap between germline ends came to 7 bases. The CDR3 contains 12 residues. Per germline, CDR1 SGHVS and CDR2 FNYEAQ. CDR3 sequence: CASSLNSQTQYF. In DNA, the CDR3 is TGTGCCAGCAGCTTAAACAGCCAGACCCAGTACTTC.

The genes are TRBV28 and TRBJ2-3, with D uncertain. CDR1 is MDHEN, CDR2 SYDVKM, per germline. V was cut by 6 bases and J by 3 bases, with 4 bases left in between. This CDR3 region has 11 residues. The CDR3 sequence: CASSLTDTQYF. DNA for the CDR3: TGTGCCAGCAGCCTAACAGATACGCAGTATTTT.

The chain uses TRBV5-1 and TRBJ2-2, with 8 bases fitting TRBD2. The CDR3 spans 15 residues. CDR1 and CDR2 from the germline V gene are SGHRS and YFSETQ. J lost 5 bases, V lost 3 bases, and 6 bases had no gene match. The CDR3 DNA follows: TGCGCCAGCAGCTCTATGACTAGCGATACCGGGGAGCTGTTTTTT. This gives the protein CASSSMTSDTGELFF.

The rearrangement uses TRBV12-2 and TRBJ1-1; TRBD1, the D gene given by the table, was not confirmed from the DNA. TRBV12-2 has pseudogene status. The CDR3 loop spans 15 amino acids. The CDR3 DNA is TGTGCAAGTCGCTTAGGGGTCAGGGGGAACACTGAAGCTTTCTTT. The encoded protein is CASRLGVRGNTEAFF.